The 14 T cell receptor beta chains given below trace back to one sample, sequenced in a study of blood T cell repertoires in COVID-19. Sequencing was performed with immunoSEQ multiplex PCR; in TCRdb, only in-frame clones are kept and a portion is missing. The sample carries around 230,000 clones, about nine tenths recorded once. Sequenced: peripheral blood. These receptors were collected from a man younger than 45 who had recovered from COVID-19.

This clone has just a few counts. The V and J genes are TRBV4-1 and TRBJ1-1; D perhaps matches TRBD1 (5 bases). The CDR3 has 13 amino acids. Looked up from germline, CDR1 is MGHRA and CDR2 is YSYEKL. Trimming removed 0 bases at V and 9 bases at J, with 11 bases between. CDR3 residues: CASSQDDGAKAFF. In DNA form, the CDR3 reads TGCGCCAGCAGCCAAGATGATGGGGCGAAAGCTTTCTTT.

The chain couples TRBV19 to TRBJ1-5, with D perhaps matching TRBD1 (5 bases). Trimming left V 6 bases short and J 2 bases short, with 17 bases between. Germline CDR1 is LNHDA and CDR2 is SQIVND (reference sequence). The CDR3 runs to 16 residues. CDR3 protein: CASSRLTVSGNQPQHF. The CDR3 DNA reads as TGTGCCAGTAGCCGACTGACAGTAAGTGGCAATCAGCCCCAGCATTTT.

This clone has just one count. The J gene is TRBJ1-2, the V gene TRBV19, with D unclear. Trimming removed 3 bases at V and 7 bases at J, with 15 bases between. Germline V gives CDR1 LNHDA, CDR2 SQIVND (reference sequence). CDR3 length: 14 residues. The CDR3 loop is CASSMVGQASGYTF. CDR3 in DNA: TGTGCCAGTAGTATGGTGGGCCAAGCAAGTGGCTACACCTTC.

The V and J genes are TRBV30 and TRBJ1-4, with TRBD1 identical over 7 bases. The junction had 15 bases not matched to a gene; V was cut back by 1 base and J by 1 base. The CDR3 has 19 residues. Germline lookup yields CDR1 GTSNPN and CDR2 SVGIG (reference sequence). As DNA, the CDR3 is TGTGCCTGGAGTGCCAGACAGGGAGGAAGAGGAGAAACTAATGAAAAACTGTTTTTT. Amino acid sequence: CAWSARQGGRGETNEKLFF.

The rearrangement uses TRBV5-1 and TRBJ2-7; perhaps TRBD1 as D (5 bases). Germline V gene sequence: CDR1 SGHRS, CDR2 YFSETQ. This CDR3 region has 17 residues. The V gene lost 0 bases and the J gene lost 4 bases, with 20 bases spanning the gap. The DNA of the CDR3 is TGCGCCAGCAGCTTGGTGTCCGGACCCAGGGCCCAGTACGAGCAGTACTTC. As protein: CASSLVSGPRAQYEQYF.

The chain is built from TRBV7-9 and TRBJ1-1; the D gene is possibly TRBD1 (6 bases). The CDR3 length is 17 residues. CDR1 and CDR2 from the germline V gene are SEHNR and FQNEAQ (reference sequence). Trimming took off 9 bases at V and 5 bases at J, with 28 bases between the two ends. DNA for the CDR3: TGTGCCAGGGTCCTGGCGCAAGGTGGGGGCCGCGGGACTGAAGCTTTCTTT. It encodes CARVLAQGGGRGTEAFF.

This clone appeared once. The V call is TRBV19, the J call TRBJ2-3; D is possibly TRBD1 (5 bases). CDR3 length equals 15 residues. The germline V and J ends were trimmed by 7 bases and 5 bases, with 19 bases remaining between them. CDR1 LNHDA and CDR2 SQIVND come from the germline V gene (reference sequence). In DNA form, the CDR3 reads TGTGCCAGTACATGGGGCGATTCCCCCGGAGATACGCAGTATTTT. This encodes CASTWGDSPGDTQYF.

V usage is TRBV4-3 and J usage is TRBJ2-3, with TRBD2 matching over 8 bases. Germline CDR1 and CDR2: LGHNA and YSLEER. With V trimmed by 4 bases and J by 1 base, 4 bases remained unmatched. This CDR3 spans 15 amino acids. The CDR3 sequence: CASSLSGARTDTQYF. The CDR3 DNA follows: TGCGCCAGCAGCCTTAGCGGGGCCCGCACAGATACGCAGTATTTT.

This rearrangement joins TRBV5-6 to TRBJ2-5, with D unclear. The CDR3 runs 11 residues. Germline V gene data show CDR1 as SGHDT and CDR2 as YYEEEE. The V and J ends lost 4 bases and 5 bases respectively, with 6 bases between them. The CDR3 spells CASSTLETQYF. CDR3 DNA sequence: TGTGCCAGCAGCACTCTCGAGACCCAGTACTTC.

CDR3 loop: CAWSVRGSQGGNTIYF. The CDR3 coding sequence is TGTGCCTGGAGTGTAAGGGGGTCGCAGGGTGGAAACACCATATATTTT. The V gene is TRBV30, the J gene TRBJ1-3; TRBD1 is a possible D gene (6 bases). From germline, CDR1 is GTSNPN and CDR2 SVGIG (reference sequence). V was cut by 0 bases and J by 3 bases, with 15 bases left in between. This CDR3 contains 16 residues. The full variable domain, completed using reference TRBV30 and TRBJ1-3, is SQTIHQWPATLVQPVGSPLSLECTVEGTSNPNLYWYRQAAGRGLQLLFYSVGIGQISSEVPQNLSASRPQDRQFILSSKKLLLSDSGFYLCAWSVRGSQGGNTIYFGEGSWLTVV.

The gene calls are TRBV6-5 and TRBJ2-3, with D possibly being TRBD2 (6 bases). The length of the CDR3 is 14 residues. Looked up from germline, CDR1 is MNHEY and CDR2 is SVGAGI. V was pared by 5 bases and J by 2 bases, with 11 bases between. The CDR3 DNA reads TGTGCCAGCAGTCAGGGACTTTTCACAGATACGCAGTATTTT. Translation gives CASSQGLFTDTQYF.

This chain joins TRBV10-2 and TRBJ2-1, with 16 bases matching TRBD2. The CDR3 has 13 residues. The junction had 1 base not matched to a gene; V was cut back by 8 bases and J by 9 bases. Germline V gene sequence: CDR1 WSHSY, CDR2 SAAADI. CDR3 nucleotides: TGCGCCAGCGGGACTAGCGGGGGGGGTGAGCAGTTCTTC. It yields the protein CASGTSGGGEQFF.

This clone occurred a few times. The chain is built from TRBV6-2 or TRBV6-3 and TRBJ1-2; the match to TRBD1 covers 10 bases. This CDR3 has 15 amino acids. The V gene end was trimmed by 5 bases and the J gene end by 1 base; junction bases not matched to a gene: 4. CDR1 and CDR2 from the germline V gene are MNHEY and SVGEGT. The CDR3 region is CASSRRTGGNYGYTF. The DNA for the CDR3 is TGTGCCAGCAGTCGGCGGACAGGGGGTAACTATGGCTACACCTTC.

The chain carries TRBV6-4 and TRBJ1-5; tentatively, D is TRBD1 (5 bases). The CDR3 is 14 amino acids. Looked up from germline, CDR1 is MRHNA and CDR2 is SNTAGT. V was clipped by 2 bases and J by 7 bases, with 12 bases between them. The CDR3 region is CASSDGAGRQPQHF. CDR3 in DNA: TGTGCCAGCAGTGACGGGGCAGGGAGGCAGCCCCAGCATTTT.